This record looks at one T cell receptor beta chain sequence and its context. Antigen unknown. The data stem from a study of T cells in localized non-small cell lung cancer. CDR1 is SEHNR, CDR2 FQNEAQ, per germline (reference sequence). This CDR3 contains 14 residues. V shed 2 bases and J shed 3 bases, with 10 bases lying between them. Whole-study findings and limits: The appearance of a median roughly 58 of the top 100 tumor clones was seen in adjacent lung.

Here immunoSEQ multiplex PCR was the method, and the copy in TCRdb shows in-frame clones only, minus some. The sample lists 70,000 to 95,000 clones; just over 90% were seen once. The sequences come from PBMCs, collected before any cancer treatment. This rearrangement joins TRBV7-9 to TRBJ1-1, with a possible D match to TRBD1 (5 bases). The source is a woman aged 35-75 years with stage II squamous cell lung carcinoma. The CDR3 DNA reads TGTGCCAGCAGCTTAAGACTGGGGGACACTGAAGCTTTCTTT. It yields the protein CASSLRLGDTEAFF.